This TCR beta chain is from a study of identical twins. With template switching, a universal primer site was added, and the cDNA carried unique molecular identifiers. TCRdb used MiXCR to reprocess the 5' RACE reads, holding one entry per CDR3 protein. In the table there are some 900,000 distinct CDR3 sequences, over 9% of which are singletons. Findings of the study overall: For out-of-frame beta sequences, excess twin sharing was weaker. Conclusions relied on cross-sectional statistical analysis, not following the same donors.

This clonotype was seen a handful of times. The antigen remains undetermined. The same sample was also used in a study of yellow fever vaccine responses in identical twins. That work adds: A vaccine T cell response that seemed partly convergent and partly personalized was reported in twins.

The sequenced material came from PBMCs. This receptor was taken from a woman younger than 35 in good health.

For the CDR3, the DNA is TGCGCCAGCAGCGGGGCTACGGGGATACAAGAGACCCAGTACTTC. Translating it yields CASSGATGIQETQYF. The V gene is TRBV5-1, the J gene TRBJ2-5, with D perhaps TRBD1 or TRBD2 (5 bases each). Per the germline V gene, CDR1 is SGHRS and CDR2 is YFSETQ. There are 15 residues in the CDR3. V was pared by 4 bases and J by 2 bases, with 15 bases between.